The 19 T cell receptor beta chains given below trace back to one sample, sequenced in a study of CXCR3-negative and CXCR3-positive naive CD8 T cells. 5' RACE that incorporated UMI labels was used to prepare the TRB cDNA libraries. TCRdb re-called the 5' RACE reads; every CDR3 protein appears as one record, without DNA. The listing records about 80,000 distinct CDR3 sequences. The sequenced sample was naive CXCR3- CD8+ T cells from blood. Subset given: CD45RO-CCR7+CD27+CD95- naive CD8+ T cells lacking CXCR3 (TNR3-). The receptor set was obtained from a human donor in good health. Some clones in this sample may be carry-over from other donors' samples.

V is TRBV29-1 and J is TRBJ2-3; the D call of TRBD2 rests on TCRdb alone, since no DNA is present to check it. CDR1 is SQVTM, CDR2 ANQGSEA, per germline. The CDR3 has 16 amino acids. CDR3 residues: CSAEFLGAQRGDTQYF.

The chain uses TRBV11-2 and TRBJ2-7. CDR1 is SGHAT and CDR2 is FQNNGV in the germline V gene. This CDR3 region has 13 residues. The CDR3 region is CASSFAGLYEQYF.

The chain employs TRBV12-3 or TRBV12-4 and TRBJ1-1. CDR3 length: 14 residues. CDR3 sequence reads: CASIGGLRNTEAFF.

The rearrangement links TRBV12-3 or TRBV12-4 to TRBJ2-3; without DNA, the TCRdb call of TRBD1 cannot be checked. CDR3 length equals 14 residues. The CDR3 protein is CASSLDSLTDTQYF.

J is TRBJ2-4 and V is TRBV13. The length of the CDR3 is 13 residues. Per the germline V gene, CDR1 is PRHDT and CDR2 is FYEKMQ (reference sequence). This chain's CDR3 is CASSLGPENIQYF.

The V and J genes are TRBV29-1 and TRBJ2-5; with no DNA, the TCRdb D assignment of TRBD1 cannot be verified. Looked up from germline, CDR1 is SQVTM and CDR2 is ANQGSEA. The length of the CDR3 is 14 residues. CDR3 region: CSARGGGLSETQYF.

This rearrangement joins TRBV28 to TRBJ1-5; TCRdb returns TRBD1, unconfirmable since there is no DNA. The CDR3 spans 15 residues. Germline assignment: CDR1 MDHEN and CDR2 SYDVKM. This CDR3 is CASSLGQGLDQPQHF.

The gene calls are TRBV7-9 and TRBJ2-5; the TCRdb call, TRBD2, lacks DNA for checking. The germline gives CDR1 SEHNR, CDR2 FQNEAQ (reference sequence). The CDR3 is 14 amino acids. CDR3 sequence: CASSSGLAQETQYF.

The chain carries TRBV27 and TRBJ1-1; the D call of TRBD1 rests on TCRdb alone, since no DNA is present to check it. This CDR3 has 18 amino acids. The germline V gene encodes CDR1 MNHEY and CDR2 SMNVEV (reference sequence). CDR3 sequence: CASSLGLVVAGANTEAFF.

This chain links TRBV6-2 or TRBV6-3 with TRBJ1-2. The germline gives CDR1 MNHEY, CDR2 SVGEGT. The CDR3 is 16 amino acids. The CDR3 protein is CASSYILGGLDYGYTF.

This rearrangement joins TRBV27 to TRBJ2-4; with no DNA, the TCRdb D assignment of TRBD2 cannot be verified. The germline V gene encodes CDR1 MNHEY and CDR2 SMNVEV (reference sequence). The CDR3 is 15 amino acids. The CDR3 protein is CASSFLQDVGNIQYF.

The chain links TRBV29-1 to TRBJ1-1. Per germline, CDR1 SQVTM and CDR2 ANQGSEA. The CDR3 contains 12 residues. The chain's CDR3 is CSVSAGTSEAFF.

The rearrangement uses TRBV20-1 and TRBJ1-1; the TCRdb D gene call, TRBD1, has no DNA to confirm it. This CDR3 contains 14 residues. CDR1 DFQATT and CDR2 SNEGSKA come from the germline V gene (reference sequence). The CDR3 loop is CSANVGLMNTEAFF.

The chain uses TRBV11-3 and TRBJ2-7; with no DNA, the TCRdb D assignment of TRBD2 cannot be verified. CDR3 length: 16 amino acids. Germline V gives CDR1 SGHNT, CDR2 YENEEA. CDR3 sequence reads: CASSLGQGPYYYEQYF.

The chain links TRBV6-5 to TRBJ2-3; TCRdb's assignment of TRBD1 cannot be checked, as there is no DNA. Germline V gives CDR1 MNHEY, CDR2 SVGAGI. This CDR3 comprises 16 residues. The CDR3 sequence: CASSYSYGDSMGTQYF.

The rearrangement links TRBV7-2 to TRBJ1-5; the TCRdb D gene call, TRBD1, has no DNA to confirm it. Germline lookup yields CDR1 SGHTA and CDR2 FQGNSA. This CDR3 is built from 14 residues. The CDR3 is CASSLEGGEQPQHF.

CDR3 residues: CASSLVSGEAFF. This rearrangement joins TRBV7-2 to TRBJ1-1. CDR1 is SGHTA and CDR2 is FQGNSA in the germline V gene. The CDR3 covers 12 residues. The variable domain in full, completed from reference TRBV7-2 and TRBJ1-1, reads GAGVSQSPSNKVTEKGKDVELRCDPISGHTALYWYRQSLGQGLEFLIYFQGNSAPDKSGLPSDRFSAERTGGSVSTLTIQRTQQEDSAVYLCASSLVSGEAFFGQGTRLTVV.

This rearrangement joins TRBV7-9 to TRBJ2-5. Germline V CDR1 and CDR2: SEHNR, FQNEAQ (reference sequence). This CDR3 region has 13 residues. This CDR3 reads CASSLPYQETQYF.

The J gene is TRBJ1-1, the V gene TRBV5-1. The germline gives CDR1 SGHRS, CDR2 YFSETQ. This CDR3 contains 13 residues. The CDR3 spells CASSWGLGPEAFF.